There are a few counts of the clone carrying this TCR beta chain. What it binds is unknown. The data originate from a study of CD8 T cells in ankylosing spondylitis. TCRdb reprocessed the 5' RACE reads via MiXCR and lists one record per CDR3 protein. This sample carries some 130,000 distinct CDR3 sequences, approximately 7.3% of them seen once, and the ten largest clones take 9.5% to 15%. Germline lookup yields CDR1 SEHNR and CDR2 FQNEAQ (reference sequence). There are 15 residues in the CDR3. V lost 5 bases to trimming and J lost 10 bases; unmatched junction nucleotides: 8. Study findings and constraints: A motif in TCR beta, a set of eight highly homologous variants, appeared characteristic of ankylosing spondylitis blood. Past research had described some motif variants in reactive arthritis synovial fluid and blood. Disease-associated clones were CD8+ and fairly uncommon in peripheral blood.

The specimen sequenced was blood, either unsorted or a sorted T cell fraction (not recorded which). The TCR sequence derives from a female donor with ankylosing spondylitis or in good health (not recorded which). This chain uses TRBV7-9 with TRBJ1-6; the match to TRBD1 covers 10 bases. In DNA form, the CDR3 reads TGTGCCAGCAGCGTTGGGACAGGGGTGCTCTCACCCCTCCACTTT. Translation: CASSVGTGVLSPLHF.